These 15 T cell receptor beta chains share one sample of origin, sequenced in a study of T cell responses to AZD1222 COVID-19 vaccine. Some clones are missing from TCRdb's copy, which holds only in-frame ones; the method was immunoSEQ multiplex PCR. The sample has around 120,000 clones, 75% to 95% seen once; the top ten hold over 2.5%. The sample consisted of peripheral blood, taken on day 0 of AZD1222 vaccination. All receptors come from an adult in good health.

The rearrangement joins TRBV30 to TRBJ2-7; D ambiguous. The CDR3 runs to 11 residues. The V gene's germline CDR1 is GTSNPN and CDR2 SVGIG (reference sequence). V shed 6 bases and J shed 3 bases, with 9 bases lying between them. DNA for the CDR3: TGTGCCTGCATCCGAGGCTACGAGCAGTACTTC. It encodes CACIRGYEQYF.

The gene calls are TRBV5-6 and TRBJ2-7, with D possibly being TRBD1 (6 bases). V was shortened by 4 bases and J by 2 bases, with 10 bases between the two germline ends. Germline CDR1 SGHDT, CDR2 YYEEEE. The length of the CDR3 is 13 residues. DNA of the CDR3: TGTGCCAGCAGCCTGGGGGCCGCCTACGAGCAGTACTTC. Protein: CASSLGAAYEQYF.

The chain recombines TRBV10-2 with TRBJ2-7, with 9 bases that match TRBD1. The CDR3 is made up of 16 amino acids. CDR1 is WSHSY and CDR2 is SAAADI in the germline V gene. Germline trimming cut 4 bases from V and 2 bases from J; bases unmatched to any gene: 9. CDR3 residues: CASSVGGQGWAYEQYF. The CDR3 DNA sequence: TGCGCCAGCAGTGTGGGTGGACAGGGGTGGGCCTACGAGCAGTACTTC.

The chain joins TRBV2 to TRBJ2-7, with TRBD1 as a possible D gene (6 bases). Trimming stripped 0 bases from V and 7 bases from J, with 16 bases between. Germline CDR1 reads SNHLY; CDR2 reads FYNNEI. CDR3 length: 15 residues. CDR3 nucleotides: TGTGCCAGCAGTGAAGCGCCGGGGACCCAGGGGGAGCAGTACTTC. This sequence encodes CASSEAPGTQGEQYF.

This clone was seen only once. The chain is built from TRBV29-1 and TRBJ1-2; D is uncertain. CDR1 and CDR2 (germline): SQVTM, ANQGSEA. The length of the CDR3 is 15 residues. Trimming stripped 4 bases from V and 0 bases from J, with 15 bases between. The CDR3 DNA sequence: TGCAGCGTTGTTTTCCAGACTAGTACTAACTATGGCTACACCTTC. Amino acid sequence: CSVVFQTSTNYGYTF.

The chain has TRBV5-1 and TRBJ2-1; TRBD2 aligns across 9 bases. Germline V CDR1 and CDR2: SGHRS, YFSETQ. The CDR3 sequence is 15 residues long. V dropped 0 bases and J dropped 7; count of bases not matched to a gene: 5. The CDR3 DNA sequence: TGCGCCAGCAGCTTGGGGCGCGGGAGGGCGAATGAGCAGTTCTTC. The encoded protein is CASSLGRGRANEQFF.

V is TRBV23-1 and J is TRBJ2-2; 7 nucleotides agree with TRBD1. TRBV23-1 is classed as an ORF, of uncertain function. The CDR3 spans 20 residues. V shed 2 bases, J shed 3 bases, and the junction held 18 bases outside the gene matches. The CDR3 loop is CASSQALRGTVVGDTGELFF. The CDR3 region has the DNA TGCGCCAGCAGTCAAGCGCTAAGAGGGACAGTGGTAGGGGACACCGGGGAGCTGTTTTTT.

The gene calls are TRBV2 and TRBJ1-6; TRBD1 might be the D (6 bases). The germline gives CDR1 SNHLY, CDR2 FYNNEI. The length of the CDR3 is 14 residues. V shed 3 bases and J shed 10 bases, with 13 bases lying between them. For the CDR3, the DNA is TGTGCCAGCAGTGAGACGCGGGGGCGGTCACCCCTCCACTTT. Its translation is CASSETRGRSPLHF. Based on the CDR3 plus reference TRBV2 and TRBJ1-6, the full variable domain is EPEVTQTPSHQVTQMGQEVILRCVPISNHLYFYWYRQILGQKVEFLVSFYNNEISEKSEIFDDQFSVERPDGSNFTLKIRSTKLEDSAMYFCASSETRGRSPLHFGNGTRLTVT.

The chain has TRBV5-4 and TRBJ1-1; the D gene is possibly TRBD1 (5 bases). CDR1 and CDR2 from the germline V gene are SGHNT and YYREEE (reference sequence). V lost 4 bases and J lost 0, with 10 bases in between. CDR3 size: 14 residues. The CDR3 bases are TGTGCCAGCAGCCCGGGGGTTTTGAACACTGAAGCTTTCTTT. This translates into CASSPGVLNTEAFF.

This chain links TRBV19 with TRBJ1-1; D is possibly TRBD1 (6 bases). This CDR3 comprises 14 residues. Deletions cut 1 base from V and 9 bases from J, with 15 bases between. CDR1 is LNHDA, CDR2 SQIVND, per germline (reference sequence). The CDR3 is CASSIGGAGAKAFF. For the CDR3, the DNA is TGTGCCAGTAGTATAGGAGGAGCGGGGGCGAAAGCTTTCTTT. The full variable domain, completed using reference TRBV19 and TRBJ1-1, is DGGITQSPKYLFRKEGQNVTLSCEQNLNHDAMYWYRQDPGQGLRLIYYSQIVNDFQKGDIAEGYSVSREKKESFPLTVTSAQKNPTAFYLCASSIGGAGAKAFFGQGTRLTVV.

This chain uses TRBV7-2 with TRBJ2-3; perhaps TRBD2 as D (5 bases). CDR1 SGHTA and CDR2 FQGNSA come from the germline V gene. There are 17 residues in the CDR3. V was cut by 0 bases and J by 4 bases, with 17 bases left in between. The CDR3 protein is CASSLARLALAPDTQYF. DNA for the CDR3: TGTGCCAGCAGCTTAGCGCGGCTAGCCCTGGCCCCAGATACGCAGTATTTT.

The chain employs TRBV5-1 and TRBJ1-3; D is unclear. The CDR3 sequence is 15 residues long. Germline assignment: CDR1 SGHRS and CDR2 YFSETQ. The V end lost 4 bases, the J end lost 0 bases, and 11 bases lay between the germline ends. CDR3 DNA: TGCGCCAGCAGCCCTGGACGGATCTCTGGAAACACCATATATTTT. Its translation is CASSPGRISGNTIYF.

This sequence joins TRBV9 and TRBJ1-1, with no clear D. Trimming removed 0 bases from V and 6 bases from J, with 9 bases in between. CDR1 and CDR2 from the germline V gene are SGDLS and YYNGEE. The CDR3 sequence is 13 residues long. The CDR3 DNA reads as TGTGCCAGCAGCGTAGGGAAGTACTCTGAAGCTTTCTTT. Protein sequence: CASSVGKYSEAFF.

This chain uses TRBV7-6 with TRBJ2-1, with TRBD1 matching over 7 bases. CDR3 length: 16 amino acids. Trimming took 7 bases from V and 2 from J; bases not matched to a gene: 11. CDR1 is SGHVS, CDR2 FNYEAQ, per germline. The CDR3 loop is CASTLSGQGAYNEQFF. The CDR3 coding sequence is TGTGCCAGCACCCTCTCCGGGCAGGGGGCCTACAATGAGCAGTTCTTC.

The DNA for the CDR3 is TGTGCCAGCAGTTCCCATTCGAACACCGGGGAGCTGTTTTTT. This encodes CASSSHSNTGELFF. The chain uses TRBV6-5 and TRBJ2-2; no reliable D call. Germline CDR1 and CDR2: MNHEY and SVGAGI. V lost 4 bases and J 0 bases, leaving 6 bases between the germline ends. There are 14 residues in the CDR3.